Presented here are 30 T cell receptor beta chains from one specimen sequenced in a study of blood T cell repertoires in COVID-19 (dated by TCRdb to 2018 to 2021). Library prep was done by the immunoSEQ multiplex PCR assay. Not all clones reach the TCRdb copy of this immuneACCESS table, which keeps in-frame sequences only. Checked studies attribute under half of the gap to unresolved V genes and leave the rest unexplained. For this sample the table gives 250,000 to 300,000 clones, of which roughly nine tenths were detected only once. The ten largest clones add up to 1.5% to 2% of the sample. The sample taken for sequencing was PBMCs or T cells enriched from blood (not recorded which). These receptors were collected from a woman in her 40s who had recovered from COVID-19.

V is TRBV19 and J is TRBJ2-1; 10 bases align to TRBD2. The trim removed 7 bases at V and 10 bases at J, leaving 10 bases unmatched. This CDR3 has 14 residues. Germline V gives CDR1 LNHDA, CDR2 SQIVND (reference sequence). The CDR3: CASTPSGRVREQFF. The CDR3 DNA is TGTGCCAGTACTCCCAGCGGGAGGGTCCGGGAGCAGTTCTTC. Full variable domain (missing parts from reference TRBV19 and TRBJ2-1): DGGITQSPKYLFRKEGQNVTLSCEQNLNHDAMYWYRQDPGQGLRLIYYSQIVNDFQKGDIAEGYSVSREKKESFPLTVTSAQKNPTAFYLCASTPSGRVREQFFGPGTRLTVL.

The V gene is TRBV10-1, the J gene TRBJ2-3, with TRBD2 matching over 11 bases. The CDR3 has 15 amino acids. The junction had 6 bases not matched to a gene; V was cut back by 10 bases and J by 0 bases. Germline values: CDR1 WNHNN, CDR2 SYGVQD (reference sequence). The CDR3 region has the DNA TGCGCCAAGCAAAGGACTAGCGGGAGCACAGATACGCAGTATTTT. This encodes CAKQRTSGSTDTQYF.

The rearrangement links TRBV5-1 to TRBJ2-6; D unclear. Between the trimmed V and J ends, which lost 1 base and 0 bases, there was a span of 8 bases. Germline-derived CDR1 and CDR2 are SGHRS and YFSETQ. CDR3 length equals 16 residues. CDR3 nucleotides: TGCGCCAGCAGCTTGACTCTTAACTCTGGGGCCAACGTCCTGACTTTC. As protein: CASSLTLNSGANVLTF.

This clone was picked up one time. V is TRBV19 and J is TRBJ2-4, with D possibly TRBD2 on 5 matching bases. The CDR3 contains 17 residues. V was pared by 4 bases and J by 3 bases, with 19 bases between. Germline CDR1 and CDR2: LNHDA and SQIVND (reference sequence). The CDR3 DNA sequence: TGTGCCAGTAGTAGGTTCTATTACGAGGGTGGCAAAAACATTCAGTACTTC. This sequence encodes CASSRFYYEGGKNIQYF.

The chain links TRBV19 to TRBJ1-2; 9 bases line up with TRBD1. With 5 bases clipped from V and 5 bases from J, the junction kept 9 bases outside the gene matches. The length of the CDR3 is 15 residues. The germline CDR1 and CDR2 sequences are LNHDA and SQIVND (reference sequence). The CDR3 region has the DNA TGTGCCAGTAGTCCCACGGGACAGGGAAGGTATGGCTACACCTTC. This encodes CASSPTGQGRYGYTF.

The genes are TRBV7-3 and TRBJ1-1, with a tentative D call TRBD1 (6 bases). Germline CDR1 is SGHTA and CDR2 is FQGTGA. The CDR3 totals 14 residues. Trimming took 1 base from V and 5 from J, leaving 11 bases between them. CDR3 residues: CASSLKGGATEAFF. CDR3 coding DNA: TGTGCCAGCAGCTTAAAAGGGGGGGCTACTGAAGCTTTCTTT. The full variable domain, completed using reference TRBV7-3 and TRBJ1-1, is GAGVSQTPSNKVTEKGKYVELRCDPISGHTALYWYRQSLGQGPEFLIYFQGTGAADDSGLPNDRFFAVRPEGSVSTLKIQRTERGDSAVYLCASSLKGGATEAFFGQGTRLTVV.

The chain recombines TRBV5-1 with TRBJ1-2, with D unclear. Germline V lookup: CDR1 SGHRS, CDR2 YFSETQ. There are 14 residues in the CDR3. Trimming cost V 0 bases and J 8 bases, with 14 bases left between them. The CDR3 region has the DNA TGCGCCAGCAGCTTGGTCGCCGGTAGCTGGGGCTACACCTTC. Translating gives CASSLVAGSWGYTF. Together with reference TRBV5-1 and TRBJ1-2, the CDR3 gives the full variable domain: KAGVTQTPRYLIKTRGQQVTLSCSPISGHRSVSWYQQTPGQGLQFLFEYFSETQRNKGNFPGRFSGRQFSNSRSEMNVSTLELGDSALYLCASSLVAGSWGYTFGSGTRLTVV.

The chain combines TRBV11-3 with TRBJ2-5, with D perhaps TRBD1 (6 bases). Trimming took off 5 bases at V and 2 bases at J, with 15 bases between the two ends. Germline CDR1 and CDR2: SGHNT and YENEEA. CDR3 length equals 15 residues. The CDR3 sequence is CASSPGQLRQETQYF. DNA of the CDR3: TGTGCCAGCAGCCCAGGACAGTTAAGGCAAGAGACCCAGTACTTC.

The chain is built from TRBV7-2 and TRBJ1-2; D gene ambiguous. This CDR3 comprises 15 residues. Between the trimmed V and J ends, which lost 1 base and 2 bases, there was a span of 11 bases. CDR1 and CDR2 from the germline V gene are SGHTA and FQGNSA. This CDR3 is CASSLVNTENYGYTF. For the CDR3, the DNA is TGTGCCAGCAGCTTAGTTAATACGGAGAACTATGGCTACACCTTC.

The gene calls are TRBV18 and TRBJ2-7; maybe TRBD1 (5 bases). Germline loops: CDR1 KGHSH, CDR2 LQKENI. V lost 3 bases, J lost 6 bases, and 18 bases lay in between. CDR3 length: 15 residues. For the CDR3, the DNA is TGTGCCAGCTCACCTGGGGCTACTAAGCCCGCCGAGCAGTACTTC. It encodes CASSPGATKPAEQYF.

This chain joins TRBV5-1 and TRBJ1-1, with a possible D match to TRBD1 (5 bases). The germline V and J ends were trimmed by 4 bases and 2 bases, with 15 bases remaining between them. Germline V gives CDR1 SGHRS, CDR2 YFSETQ. The CDR3 is 15 amino acids. The CDR3: CASSSQGRGNTEAFF. In nucleotides, the CDR3 is TGCGCCAGCAGCAGCCAGGGAAGAGGAAACACTGAAGCTTTCTTT.

The chain joins TRBV15 to TRBJ1-1; 9 bases map to TRBD1. CDR1 LNHNV and CDR2 YYDKDF come from the germline V gene (reference sequence). The CDR3 sequence is 15 residues long. Germline trimming cut 5 bases from V and 5 bases from J; bases unmatched to any gene: 9. CDR3 in amino acids: CATSSRTGVGTEAFF. The CDR3 nucleotides read TGTGCCACCAGCTCCCGGACAGGGGTAGGAACTGAAGCTTTCTTT.

This sequence joins TRBV7-9 and TRBJ1-2; no clear D gene. Germline lookup yields CDR1 SEHNR and CDR2 FQNEAQ (reference sequence). The CDR3 has 13 amino acids. Trimming removed 1 base from V and 8 bases from J, with 11 bases in between. The CDR3 sequence is CASSLVSLEGYTF. DNA of the CDR3: TGTGCCAGCAGCTTAGTGAGTCTTGAGGGCTACACCTTC.

The V call is TRBV5-4, the J call TRBJ2-2; tentatively, D is TRBD2 (5 bases). Germline CDR1 and CDR2: SGHNT and YYREEE (reference sequence). V shed 0 bases and J shed 2 bases, with 11 bases lying between them. CDR3 length: 16 residues. The CDR3: CASSLASGYNTGELFF. For the CDR3, the DNA is TGTGCCAGCAGCTTGGCCTCGGGGTACAACACCGGGGAGCTGTTTTTT.

The rearrangement links TRBV11-2 to TRBJ2-2; D remains ambiguous. Deletions cut 6 bases from V and 6 bases from J, with 14 bases between. This CDR3 comprises 14 residues. Germline V gene data show CDR1 as SGHAT and CDR2 as FQNNGV. CDR3 DNA sequence: TGTGCCAGCAGAGTAGACCCGAGCGCCGGGGAGCTGTTTTTT. Translating gives CASRVDPSAGELFF.

This clone has a single count. The rearrangement links TRBV6-6 to TRBJ1-6, with 11 bases fitting TRBD1. Losses at the gene ends were 6 bases for V and 9 bases for J; bases not matched to a gene: 7. This CDR3 is built from 15 residues. Germline CDR1 and CDR2: MNHNY and SVGAGI (reference sequence). As DNA, the CDR3 is TGTGCCAGCAGCCGCTCCGGGACAGGGGGTTCACCCCTCCACTTT. Residues: CASSRSGTGGSPLHF.

This clone is a singleton in its sample. This chain joins TRBV7-3 and TRBJ1-1; 8 bases fit TRBD1. The ends lost 5 bases at V and 4 bases at J; junction bases unmatched: 6. CDR1 SGHTA and CDR2 FQGTGA come from the germline V gene. This CDR3 is 14 amino acids long. This CDR3 is CASSPRTGGTEAFF. Here the CDR3 DNA reads TGTGCCAGCAGCCCCCGTACAGGGGGCACTGAAGCTTTCTTT.

This sequence joins TRBV7-3 and TRBJ1-1, with a possible D match to TRBD1 (5 bases). V lost 6 bases and J lost 5, with 10 bases in between. This CDR3 has 12 amino acids. Germline CDR1 and CDR2: SGHTA and FQGTGA. CDR3 in DNA: TGTGCCAGCAGTAGCAAGGGGACTGAAGCTTTCTTT. As protein: CASSSKGTEAFF.

CDR3 bases: TGCAGCGGCCATCACAGGGGACCGGGCAATGAGCAGTTCTTC. Amino acid sequence: CSGHHRGPGNEQFF. V is TRBV29-1 and J is TRBJ2-1; 7 bases line up with TRBD1. Germline CDR1 is SQVTM and CDR2 is ANQGSEA. The CDR3 has 14 amino acids. V dropped 7 bases and J dropped 6; count of bases not matched to a gene: 12.

This chain uses TRBV7-9 with TRBJ2-5; no firm D call. The germline V gene encodes CDR1 SEHNR and CDR2 FQNEAQ (reference sequence). V was cut by 5 bases and J by 14 bases, with 15 bases left in between. This CDR3 has 11 amino acids. The CDR3 nucleotides read TGTGCCAGCAGCCTTGGAAGTTACTACTACTTC. Its translation is CASSLGSYYYF.

The chain joins TRBV18 to TRBJ1-1; no clear D. This CDR3 comprises 16 residues. Trimming took 2 bases from V and 0 from J, leaving 13 bases between them. Germline lookup yields CDR1 KGHSH and CDR2 LQKENI. CDR3 region: CASSPSNILMNTEAFF. In DNA form, the CDR3 reads TGTGCCAGCTCACCAAGCAATATCTTAATGAACACTGAAGCTTTCTTT.

The rearrangement links TRBV4-1 to TRBJ1-6, with unresolved D. Trimming pared 1 base from V and 6 bases from J, leaving 22 bases between. The CDR3 has 19 residues. Germline V gene lookup returns CDR1 MGHRA and CDR2 YSYEKL. The CDR3 DNA follows: TGCGCCAGCAGCCAAGGGGTCTGGGCAGCAACCTTGACTAATTCACCCCTCCACTTT. This sequence encodes CASSQGVWAATLTNSPLHF.

The chain links TRBV7-2 to TRBJ1-1; TRBD1 aligns across 8 bases. Germline loops: CDR1 SGHTA, CDR2 FQGNSA. The CDR3 contains 13 residues. J gave up 11 bases and V 2 bases, and 7 bases lay outside the gene matches. CDR3 amino acids: CASSLRTGRDAFF. DNA of the CDR3: TGTGCCAGCAGCTTACGGACAGGGCGAGACGCTTTCTTT.

The genes are TRBV4-1 and TRBJ1-3; unclear D gene. The CDR3 contains 16 residues. The germline V gene encodes CDR1 MGHRA and CDR2 YSYEKL. V was cut by 0 bases and J by 0 bases, with 9 bases left in between. In DNA form, the CDR3 reads TGCGCCAGCAGCCAAGAATTGCAGTACTCTGGAAACACCATATATTTT. This sequence encodes CASSQELQYSGNTIYF.

This clone was seen more than once but under ten times. The DNA of the CDR3 is TGTGCCTGGAGTTTCCCTAGAGGGGGCAATTCACCCCTCCACTTT. The encoded protein is CAWSFPRGGNSPLHF. This rearrangement joins TRBV30 to TRBJ1-6; TRBD1 matches 7 bases. Trimming took 2 bases from V and 7 from J; bases not matched to a gene: 8. Germline V gene sequence: CDR1 GTSNPN, CDR2 SVGIG (reference sequence). CDR3 length: 15 residues.

This clone turned up a few times. The J gene is TRBJ1-6, the V gene TRBV2; D uncertain. The germline V gene encodes CDR1 SNHLY and CDR2 FYNNEI. The V gene lost 4 bases and the J gene lost 7 bases, with 8 bases spanning the gap. The CDR3 runs 13 residues. CDR3 sequence: CASSGSVNSPLHF. For the CDR3, the DNA is TGTGCCAGCAGTGGATCAGTGAATTCACCCCTCCACTTT.

This chain connects TRBV20-1 to TRBJ1-1; TRBD1 matches 7 bases. This CDR3 contains 14 residues. In germline, CDR1 is DFQATT, CDR2 SNEGSKA (reference sequence). After removal of 3 bases from V and 3 bases from J, the junction contained 7 bases not matched to a gene. CDR3 loop: CSASRGDSYTEAFF. Written as DNA, the CDR3 is TGCAGTGCTAGTAGGGGGGACAGTTACACTGAAGCTTTCTTT.

CDR3 in DNA: TGTGCCAGCAGGCGAAGTACTAGCGGGAGTGAATTCTTC. It yields the protein CASRRSTSGSEFF. The rearrangement uses TRBV12-3 or TRBV12-4 and TRBJ2-1; 11 bases map to TRBD2. With 6 bases clipped from V and 16 bases from J, the junction kept 11 bases outside the gene matches. The CDR3 consists of 13 residues.

This chain joins TRBV19 and TRBJ2-3, with D uncertain. The CDR3 is 14 residues long. The germline V gene encodes CDR1 LNHDA and CDR2 SQIVND (reference sequence). V was shortened by 1 base and J by 4 bases, with 9 bases between the two germline ends. The CDR3 reads CASSIGAVADTQYF. The DNA for the CDR3 is TGTGCCAGTAGTATAGGCGCGGTAGCAGATACGCAGTATTTT.

The chain uses TRBV10-3 and TRBJ1-1, with a possible D match to TRBD1 (5 bases). Trimming took 10 bases from V and 1 from J, leaving 13 bases between them. CDR3 length equals 13 residues. Per germline, CDR1 ENHRY and CDR2 SYGVKD. The CDR3, as DNA: TGTGCCAGCGGGGCCGCCGAGAACACTGAAGCTTTCTTT. Amino acid sequence: CASGAAENTEAFF.